This entry features one T cell receptor beta chain sequence. The sample originates from a study of early T cells in non-severe SARS-CoV-2 infection. Via MiXCR, TCRdb re-called the 5' RACE reads, giving one row per CDR3 protein. The repertoire holds about 110,000 distinct CDR3 sequences, 12% seen once, with less than 3.5% in the top ten. Sequenced sample: whole blood. The sequence was obtained from an adult who was a healthcare worker with PCR-confirmed SARS-CoV-2 infection or an uninfected control (not recorded which).

This CDR3 is CASSRDIEYSGANVLTF. The CDR3 DNA follows: TGTGCCAGCAGTAGGGACATCGAATACTCTGGGGCCAACGTCCTGACTTTC. The chain employs TRBV6-5 and TRBJ2-6; tentatively, D is TRBD1 (6 bases). Deletions cut 5 bases from V and 0 bases from J, with 14 bases between. Germline CDR1 reads MNHEY; CDR2 reads SVGAGI. CDR3 length: 17 residues.